The rows below give T cell receptor beta chains drawn from one sample of a study of human T cells and chemical hapten exposure. MiXCR was run by TCRdb on the RACE reads, yielding one entry per CDR3 protein. The sample carries some 380,000 distinct CDR3 sequences, approximately 5% recorded once. This sample comprised whole blood, obtained in connection with sensitization to the hapten diphenylcyclopropenone (DPC). The receptors derive from a woman aged 45-65 years with alopecia areata. Some clones in this sample may be carry-over from other donors' samples. Both conserved end residues are part of each CDR3. Each record gives: D gene, J gene, clone size, V gene, CDR3 DNA, CDR3 protein. The D gene is left open where the match is weak. The size entry is marked missing in some rows and otherwise reads once, few, many or a size class.

d_gene: NA
j_gene: TRBJ2-3
abundance: NA
v_gene: TRBV19
CDR3nt: TGTGCCAGTAGTACCCGACTAGTAGCAGATACGCAGTATTTT
CDR3aa: CASSTRLVADTQYF

d_gene: NA
j_gene: TRBJ1-3
abundance: many
v_gene: TRBV19
CDR3nt: TGTGCCAGTAATATCGGTAGGGGAGCTGGAAACACCATATATTTT
CDR3aa: CASNIGRGAGNTIYF

d_gene: TRBD2
j_gene: TRBJ2-1
abundance: many
v_gene: TRBV12-3/TRBV12-4
CDR3nt: TGTGCCAGCACCTCTGCCGGGGGGGGAAATGAGCAGTTCTTC
CDR3aa: CASTSAGGGNEQFF

d_gene: TRBD1
j_gene: TRBJ2-1
abundance: NA
v_gene: TRBV29-1
CDR3nt: TGCAGCGTTGAGGAGACAGGGGGCACAGGTGAGCAGTTCTTC
CDR3aa: CSVEETGGTGEQFF

d_gene: TRBD2
j_gene: TRBJ2-7
abundance: NA
v_gene: TRBV18
CDR3nt: TGTGCCAGCTCACTCGGACTAGCGGGGGTTGTTGAGCAGTACTTC
CDR3aa: CASSLGLAGVVEQYF

d_gene: NA
j_gene: TRBJ2-7
abundance: few
v_gene: TRBV5-1
CDR3nt: TGCGCCAGCAGCTTGGCCCGCGTAGGCGAGCAGTACTTC
CDR3aa: CASSLARVGEQYF

d_gene: NA
j_gene: TRBJ1-4
abundance: many
v_gene: TRBV29-1
CDR3nt: TGCAGCGTTGATATGGTGGGGAAACTGTTTTTT
CDR3aa: CSVDMVGKLFF

d_gene: TRBD1
j_gene: TRBJ1-4
abundance: many
v_gene: TRBV9
CDR3nt: TGTGCCAGCAGCGTTTCAGGGGGTAATGAAAAACTGTTTTTT
CDR3aa: CASSVSGGNEKLFF

d_gene: NA
j_gene: TRBJ2-1
abundance: few
v_gene: TRBV6-1
CDR3nt: TGTGCCAGCAGTGGTGCGGCCACGACACCCCTGGACAACAATGAGCAGTTCTTC
CDR3aa: CASSGAATTPLDNNEQFF

d_gene: NA
j_gene: TRBJ1-5
abundance: many
v_gene: TRBV5-4
CDR3nt: TGTGCCAGCAGCCCGGAGGGAGATCAGCCCCAGCATTTT
CDR3aa: CASSPEGDQPQHF

d_gene: TRBD1
j_gene: TRBJ2-2
abundance: few
v_gene: TRBV29-1
CDR3nt: TGCAGCGTTACGGACAGGGGAAACACCGGGGAGCTGTTTTTT
CDR3aa: CSVTDRGNTGELFF

d_gene: NA
j_gene: TRBJ2-7
abundance: NA
v_gene: TRBV7-9
CDR3nt: TGTGCCAGCAGCCCACCCGGAGTTCCCTACGAGCAGTACTTC
CDR3aa: CASSPPGVPYEQYF

d_gene: NA
j_gene: TRBJ1-5
abundance: NA
v_gene: TRBV20-1
CDR3nt: TGCAGTGCAAACCCGAGGGGAGTCGGCAATCAGCCCCAGCATTTT
CDR3aa: CSANPRGVGNQPQHF

d_gene: NA
j_gene: TRBJ2-3
abundance: many
v_gene: TRBV10-2
CDR3nt: TGTGCCAGCAGCGGTGGAGATACGCAGTATTTT
CDR3aa: CASSGGDTQYF

d_gene: NA
j_gene: TRBJ2-7
abundance: many
v_gene: TRBV29-1
CDR3nt: TGCAGCGTTGGGGACGGCTCCTCCGAGCAGTACTTC
CDR3aa: CSVGDGSSEQYF

d_gene: NA
j_gene: TRBJ2-2
abundance: many
v_gene: TRBV11-3
CDR3nt: TGTGCCAGCAGCTTAGGGCCTTGGCAGGGTAACACCGGGGAGCTGTTTTTT
CDR3aa: CASSLGPWQGNTGELFF